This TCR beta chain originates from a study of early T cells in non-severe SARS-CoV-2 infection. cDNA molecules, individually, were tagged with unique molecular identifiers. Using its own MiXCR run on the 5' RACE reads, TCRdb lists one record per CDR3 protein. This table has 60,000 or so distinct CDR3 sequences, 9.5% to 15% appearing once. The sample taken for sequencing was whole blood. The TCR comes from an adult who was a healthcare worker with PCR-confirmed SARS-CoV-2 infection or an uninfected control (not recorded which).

CDR3: CASSFGGSGDTQYF. CDR3 DNA sequence: TGTGCCAGCAGTTTTGGGGGGAGCGGAGATACGCAGTATTTT. V and J are TRBV28 and TRBJ2-3, with D perhaps TRBD2 (6 bases). Germline assignment: CDR1 MDHEN and CDR2 SYDVKM. The V end lost 3 bases, the J end lost 5 bases, and 12 bases lay between the germline ends. There are 14 residues in the CDR3. Full variable domain (missing parts from reference TRBV28 and TRBJ2-3): DVKVTQSSRYLVKRTGEKVFLECVQDMDHENMFWYRQDPGLGLRLIYFSYDVKMKEKGDIPEGYSVSREKKERFSLILESASTNQTSMYLCASSFGGSGDTQYFGPGTRLTVL.